The table lists the clone carrying this TCR beta chain with a count of one. Its antigen is not known. Assay used: immunoSEQ multiplex PCR; TCRdb lists only in-frame clones, some missing. Of 35,000 to 40,000 clones listed, more than 65% were seen once; the top ten hold 17%. This specimen belongs to a study of T cells in localized non-small cell lung cancer. Findings of the study overall: Adjacent lung held a median 57 of the top 100 tumor clones.

The junction had 7 bases not matched to a gene; V was cut back by 4 bases and J by 6 bases. The CDR3 extends over 13 amino acids. The germline CDR1 and CDR2 sequences are SGHRS and YFSETQ. This sequence joins TRBV5-1 and TRBJ2-7; 7 nucleotides line up with TRBD1. This clonotype was sampled from a male donor aged 60 or older with stage III squamous cell lung carcinoma. The input for sequencing was peripheral blood, taken before any cancer treatment. The CDR3 coding sequence is TGCGCCAGCAGCGCAAACAGGGGTTCCGAGCAGTACTTC. Translating gives CASSANRGSEQYF.